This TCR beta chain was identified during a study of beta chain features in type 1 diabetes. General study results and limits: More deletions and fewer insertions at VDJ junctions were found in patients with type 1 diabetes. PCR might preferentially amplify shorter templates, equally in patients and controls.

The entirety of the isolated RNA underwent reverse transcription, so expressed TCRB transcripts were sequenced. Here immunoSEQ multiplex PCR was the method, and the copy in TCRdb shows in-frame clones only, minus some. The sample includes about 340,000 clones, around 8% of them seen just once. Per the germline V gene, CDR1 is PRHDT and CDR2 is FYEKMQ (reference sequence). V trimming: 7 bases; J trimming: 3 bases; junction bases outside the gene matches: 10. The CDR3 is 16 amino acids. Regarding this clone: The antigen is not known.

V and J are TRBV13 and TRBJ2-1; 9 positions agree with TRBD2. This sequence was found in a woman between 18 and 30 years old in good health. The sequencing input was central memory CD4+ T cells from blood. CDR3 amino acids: CASTSKGGRGYNEQFF. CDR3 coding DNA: TGTGCCAGCACCTCCAAGGGCGGGAGGGGCTACAATGAGCAGTTCTTC.